This TCR beta chain was profiled in a study of blood T cell repertoires in COVID-19. Whole-study context: From the United States, Italy and Spain came samples of acute and convalescent COVID-19. Nucleic acid was either cDNA or gDNA, and it came from T cells, B-cell-depleted T cells, or PBMCs.

Original processing methods: Reference gene primer amplification gave estimated nucleated cell counts. This table comes from immunoSEQ multiplex PCR, and its TCRdb copy is limited to in-frame clones, with some not included. The DNA was the basis for D and trimming; V, J and clone size are from that table. The table has hundreds of thousands of clones, roughly 90% seen once. In terms of age and location, participants ranged from roughly 18 to 100 years and lived in around 22 US areas. There are 15 residues in the CDR3. Germline lookup yields CDR1 MNHEY and CDR2 SMNVEV (reference sequence). With V trimmed by 5 bases and J by 7 bases, 9 bases remained unmatched.

The chain employs TRBV27 and TRBJ2-7; 12 bases line up with TRBD1. This receptor was taken from a man between 60 and 75 years old who had recovered from COVID-19. The sequenced sample consisted of PBMCs or T cells enriched from blood (not recorded which). CDR3 sequence: CASSDGTGGRREQYF. Written as DNA, the CDR3 is TGTGCCAGCAGTGACGGGACAGGGGGCCGGCGGGAGCAGTACTTC.